The 3 T cell receptor beta chains below were found in one sample sequenced in a study of graft-versus-host responses after intestinal transplantation. What these receptors recognize is not known. Using immunoSEQ multiplex PCR, the repertoire was profiled, and TCRdb retains in-frame clones only, with some absent. The table records 84,000 or so clones, roughly 80% of them present only once. This specimen consisted of unstimulated CD4+ T cells sorted from spleen or lymph node cells, obtained before intestinal transplant. The receptors derive from a human donor who received an intestinal transplant.

This chain connects TRBV4-2 to TRBJ2-5, with D possibly TRBD2 on 7 matching bases. Deletions cut 1 base from V and 5 bases from J, with 17 bases between. The germline CDR1 and CDR2 sequences are LGHNA and YNFKEQ. This CDR3 has 16 residues. This chain's CDR3 is CASSQGEAGAGETQYF. As DNA, the CDR3 is TGTGCCAGCAGCCAAGGGGAGGCGGGGGCGGGGGAGACCCAGTACTTC.

The chain joins TRBV7-2 to TRBJ2-1; 9 bases fit TRBD2. Trimming cost V 5 bases and J 8 bases; bases outside gene matches: 10. This CDR3 is built from 15 residues. Germline lookup yields CDR1 SGHTA and CDR2 FQGNSA. CDR3 amino acids: CASSRGAGGGDEQFF. CDR3 bases: TGTGCCAGCAGCCGCGGAGCGGGAGGAGGCGATGAGCAGTTCTTC.

V and J are TRBV5-1 and TRBJ1-2; TRBD1 is a possible D gene (5 bases). This CDR3 is 14 amino acids long. Looked up from germline, CDR1 is SGHRS and CDR2 is YFSETQ. V was trimmed by 3 bases and J by 8 bases, leaving 17 bases between them. DNA for the CDR3: TGCGCCAGCAGCTCGGACAATACTGGAGGGGGCTACACCTTC. The encoded protein is CASSSDNTGGGYTF.